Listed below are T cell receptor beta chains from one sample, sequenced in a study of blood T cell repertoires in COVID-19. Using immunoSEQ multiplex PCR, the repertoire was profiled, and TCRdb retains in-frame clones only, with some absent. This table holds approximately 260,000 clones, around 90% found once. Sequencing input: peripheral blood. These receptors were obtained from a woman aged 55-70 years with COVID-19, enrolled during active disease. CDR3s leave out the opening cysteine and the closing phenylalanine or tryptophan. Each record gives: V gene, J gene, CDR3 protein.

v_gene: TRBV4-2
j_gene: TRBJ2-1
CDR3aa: ASSQDGTPPPEQF

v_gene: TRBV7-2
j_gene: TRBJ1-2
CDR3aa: ASSLPLRDRENYGYT

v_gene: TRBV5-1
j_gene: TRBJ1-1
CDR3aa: ASSLEGRAKTEAF

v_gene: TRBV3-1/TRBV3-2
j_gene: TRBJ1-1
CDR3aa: ASSQTRGRGQGAYGEAF

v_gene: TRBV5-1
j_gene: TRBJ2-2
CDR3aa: ASSLFTSGGYGTGELF

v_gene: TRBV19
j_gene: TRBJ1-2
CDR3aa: ASSEGGNYGYT

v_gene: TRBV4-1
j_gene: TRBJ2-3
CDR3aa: ASSVTSGGVLDTQY

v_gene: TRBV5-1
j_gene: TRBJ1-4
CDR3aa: ASSRTGGLYANEKLF

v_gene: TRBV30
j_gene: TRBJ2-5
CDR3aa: AWNFQETQY

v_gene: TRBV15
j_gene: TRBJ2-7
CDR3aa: ATSPPQGPFGQY

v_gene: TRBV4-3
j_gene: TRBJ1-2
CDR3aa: ASSPGVGNYGYT

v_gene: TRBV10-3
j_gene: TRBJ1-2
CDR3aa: ASGGTGTNYGYT

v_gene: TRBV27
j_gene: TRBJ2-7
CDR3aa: ASSYQREQY

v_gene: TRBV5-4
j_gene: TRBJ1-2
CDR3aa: ASSRLSSPGTVNYGYT

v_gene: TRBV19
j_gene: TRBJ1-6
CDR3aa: ASSSRTSSSYNSPLH

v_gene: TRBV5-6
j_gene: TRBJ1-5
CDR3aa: ASSLRRGNQPQH

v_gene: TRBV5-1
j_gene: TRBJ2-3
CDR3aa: ASSSGLLTAERLTDTQY

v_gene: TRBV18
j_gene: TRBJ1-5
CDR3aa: ASSQTGTGRYKPSNQPQH

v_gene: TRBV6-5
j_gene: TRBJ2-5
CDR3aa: ASKKTGEETQY

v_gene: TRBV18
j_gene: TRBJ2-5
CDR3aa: ASSPTRGETQY

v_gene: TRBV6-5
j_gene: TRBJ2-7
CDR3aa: ASSSWGLYEQY

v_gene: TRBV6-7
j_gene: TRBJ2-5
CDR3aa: ASSYSTGTGASGIQETQY

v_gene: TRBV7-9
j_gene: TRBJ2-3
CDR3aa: ASSLASGPTDTQY

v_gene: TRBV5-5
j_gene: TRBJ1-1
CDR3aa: ASSLEQGVGAF

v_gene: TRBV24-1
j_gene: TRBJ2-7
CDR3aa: ATSDLPSGGGHEQY

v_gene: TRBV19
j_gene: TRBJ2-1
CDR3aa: ASSIGASGGDEQF

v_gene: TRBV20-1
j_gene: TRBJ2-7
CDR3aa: SASNRQGNYGSHEQY

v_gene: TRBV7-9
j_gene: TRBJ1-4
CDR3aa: ASSSSTGEKLF

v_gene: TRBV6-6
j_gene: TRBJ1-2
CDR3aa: ASSYSPGGLGDGYT

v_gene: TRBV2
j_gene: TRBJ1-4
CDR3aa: ASIETRATNEKLF

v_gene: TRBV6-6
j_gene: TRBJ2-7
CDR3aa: ASSYDGDSYEQY

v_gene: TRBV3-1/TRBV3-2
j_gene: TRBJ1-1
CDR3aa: ASSQGTGGTEAF

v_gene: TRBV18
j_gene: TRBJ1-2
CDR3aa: ASSPPGLNYGYT

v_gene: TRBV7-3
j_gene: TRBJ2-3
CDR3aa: ASSAGSGGPRSTDTQY

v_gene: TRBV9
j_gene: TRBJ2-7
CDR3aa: ASSVGSGGAYEQY

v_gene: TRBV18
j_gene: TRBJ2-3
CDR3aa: ASSPLNSGASTDTQY

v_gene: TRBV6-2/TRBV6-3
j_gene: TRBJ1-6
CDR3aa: ASSYTGGRSPLH

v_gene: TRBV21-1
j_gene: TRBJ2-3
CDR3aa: ASSKDLRGSTDTQY

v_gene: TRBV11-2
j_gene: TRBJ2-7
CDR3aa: ASSWDNSYEQY

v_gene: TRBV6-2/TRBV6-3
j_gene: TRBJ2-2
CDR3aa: ASSYRGSGELF

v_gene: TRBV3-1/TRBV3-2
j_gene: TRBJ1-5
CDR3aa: ASSQVRSNQPQH

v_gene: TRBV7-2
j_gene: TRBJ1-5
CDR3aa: ASSPTRDSNQPQH

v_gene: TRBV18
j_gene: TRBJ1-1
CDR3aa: ASSLTVNTEAF

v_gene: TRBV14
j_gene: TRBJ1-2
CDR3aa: ASSTSSGFYGYT

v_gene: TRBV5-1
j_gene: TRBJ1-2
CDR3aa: ASSLALTDLDGYT

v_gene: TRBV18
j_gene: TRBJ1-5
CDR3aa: ASSFDRGRGQPQH

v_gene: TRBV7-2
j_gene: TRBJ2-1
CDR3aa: ASSVPGGTYNEQF

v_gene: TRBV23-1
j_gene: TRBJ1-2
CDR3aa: ASSQSGQAHYGYT

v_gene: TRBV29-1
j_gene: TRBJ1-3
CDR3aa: SIQGVNGNTIY

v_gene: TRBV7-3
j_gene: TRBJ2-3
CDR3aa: ASSLLAGSADTQY

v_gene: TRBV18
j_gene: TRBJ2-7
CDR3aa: ASSPGTSGGYEQY

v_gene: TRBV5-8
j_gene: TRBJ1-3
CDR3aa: ASSRRQGVSGNTIY

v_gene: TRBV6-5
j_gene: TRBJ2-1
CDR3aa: ASSSTRRSSV